These 30 T cell receptor beta chains were all obtained from the same sample, sequenced in a study of control samples from healthy donors and cancer patients. The table came from immunoSEQ multiplex PCR; TCRdb's copy has only in-frame clones and leaves some out. The table records roughly 130,000 clones, 70% to 90% of them present only once. Sequencing used blood. These receptors were taken from a man aged 50-59 years in good health.

V usage is TRBV28 and J usage is TRBJ1-2, with no clear D. The CDR3 is 11 residues long. In germline, CDR1 is MDHEN, CDR2 SYDVKM. Trimming took 4 bases from V and 9 from J, leaving 9 bases between them. CDR3 loop: CASSSTTRYTF. Here the CDR3 DNA reads TGTGCCAGCAGTTCCACGACCCGCTACACCTTC.

The chain links TRBV29-1 to TRBJ2-7; 9 bases line up with TRBD1. This CDR3 contains 14 residues. Germline CDR1 reads SQVTM; CDR2 reads ANQGSEA. The V and J ends lost 4 bases and 4 bases, in that order; junction bases with no gene match: 8. The CDR3 DNA reads TGCAGCGTTGGACTCGACAGGGGGGTTTACGAGCAGTACTTC. Translated: CSVGLDRGVYEQYF.

The rearrangement links TRBV5-1 to TRBJ2-5; 7 bases match TRBD1. The CDR3 length is 14 residues. CDR1 SGHRS and CDR2 YFSETQ come from the germline V gene. V lost 1 base and J lost 5; bases outside the gene matches: 5. The chain's CDR3 is CASSLRQGTETQYF. CDR3 DNA: TGCGCCAGCAGCTTGAGACAGGGTACGGAGACCCAGTACTTC.

The genes are TRBV6-5 and TRBJ2-4; TRBD1 matches at 7 bases. Germline CDR1 is MNHEY and CDR2 is SVGAGI. There are 15 residues in the CDR3. With V trimmed by 6 bases and J by 4 bases, 9 bases remained unmatched. The CDR3 DNA follows: TGTGCCAGCAGCGCCGCCGGGACAGCTAAAAACATTCAGTACTTC. This codes for CASSAAGTAKNIQYF.

The chain combines TRBV7-8 with TRBJ2-7; possibly TRBD1 or TRBD2 for D (5 bases each). The CDR3 contains 13 residues. Per the germline V gene, CDR1 is SGHVS and CDR2 is FQNEAQ. The germline V and J ends were trimmed by 5 bases and 2 bases, with 10 bases remaining between them. CDR3 sequence (DNA): TGTGCCAGCAGCCCGGGGCCGACCTACGAGCAGTACTTC. Its translation: CASSPGPTYEQYF.

The chain uses TRBV5-5 and TRBJ1-2; D uncertain. Trimming took 1 base from V and 1 from J, leaving 11 bases between them. This CDR3 contains 15 residues. The germline CDR1 and CDR2 sequences are SGHKS and YYEKEE (reference sequence). The chain's CDR3 is CASSLFGGINYGYTF. The CDR3 DNA follows: TGTGCCAGCAGCTTGTTTGGAGGGATTAACTATGGCTACACCTTC.

The chain recombines TRBV4-1 with TRBJ1-1, with D tentatively TRBD1 (5 bases). The V end lost 0 bases, the J end lost 10 bases, and 15 bases lay between the germline ends. This CDR3 comprises 14 residues. Germline values: CDR1 MGHRA, CDR2 YSYEKL. The CDR3 spells CASSQDDVREAAFF. The DNA for the CDR3 is TGCGCCAGCAGCCAAGATGATGTCAGGGAGGCAGCTTTCTTT.

V gene TRBV5-1 combines with J gene TRBJ1-1; no clear D gene. CDR1 and CDR2 (germline): SGHRS, YFSETQ. The CDR3 runs 13 residues. Trimming took 0 bases from V and 4 from J, leaving 7 bases between them. CDR3 bases: TGCGCCAGCAGCTTGGTTACGGCCACTGAAGCTTTCTTT. Translation gives CASSLVTATEAFF. Full variable domain (outside the CDR3, taken from reference TRBV5-1 and TRBJ1-1): KAGVTQTPRYLIKTRGQQVTLSCSPISGHRSVSWYQQTPGQGLQFLFEYFSETQRNKGNFPGRFSGRQFSNSRSEMNVSTLELGDSALYLCASSLVTATEAFFGQGTRLTVV.

The V and J genes are TRBV4-1 and TRBJ1-2, with 12 bases matching TRBD1. CDR1 is MGHRA and CDR2 is YSYEKL in the germline V gene. V shed 2 bases and J 5 bases; nucleotides not matched to a gene: 3. The CDR3 totals 15 residues. In nucleotides, the CDR3 is TGCGCCAGCAGCCAATCGGGACAGGGGGCATATGGCTACACCTTC. Protein product: CASSQSGQGAYGYTF.

CDR3 DNA: TGTGCCAGCAGCTCAAGTGGGGACAGGGAATTCCTGGCCTACGAGCAGTACTTC. Its protein product is CASSSSGDREFLAYEQYF. V is TRBV7-9 and J is TRBJ2-7; the match to TRBD1 covers 9 bases. The CDR3 covers 18 residues. Unmatched junction bases numbered 15, after V lost 4 bases and J lost 2 bases. Germline loops: CDR1 SEHNR, CDR2 FQNEAQ (reference sequence).

The rearrangement joins TRBV5-1 to TRBJ2-3; D not certain. V was trimmed by 2 bases and J by 0 bases, leaving 7 bases between them. The length of the CDR3 is 14 residues. The germline V gene encodes CDR1 SGHRS and CDR2 YFSETQ. The CDR3, as DNA: TGCGCCAGCAGCTTAGGCGTAAGCACAGATACGCAGTATTTT. Translation gives CASSLGVSTDTQYF. Full variable domain (remainder filled in from reference TRBV5-1 and TRBJ2-3): KAGVTQTPRYLIKTRGQQVTLSCSPISGHRSVSWYQQTPGQGLQFLFEYFSETQRNKGNFPGRFSGRQFSNSRSEMNVSTLELGDSALYLCASSLGVSTDTQYFGPGTRLTVL.

The chain carries TRBV9 and TRBJ2-5, with D unclear. Trimming cost V 4 bases and J 1 base, with 11 bases left between them. Germline V gene sequence: CDR1 SGDLS, CDR2 YYNGEE. The CDR3 is made up of 14 amino acids. CDR3 in amino acids: CASSRLSGQETQYF. The CDR3 nucleotides are TGTGCCAGCAGCCGCTTGTCGGGCCAAGAGACCCAGTACTTC.

The chain links TRBV7-9 to TRBJ2-2; D uncertain. The CDR3 loop spans 14 amino acids. Between the trimmed V and J ends, which lost 6 bases and 4 bases, there was a span of 12 bases. Germline-derived CDR1 and CDR2 are SEHNR and FQNEAQ (reference sequence). The CDR3 sequence is CASRGRLVTGELFF. The CDR3 DNA follows: TGTGCCAGCAGAGGCAGACTCGTCACCGGGGAGCTGTTTTTT. The full variable domain, rest sourced from reference TRBV7-9 and TRBJ2-2, is DTGVSQNPRHKITKRGQNVTFRCDPISEHNRLYWYRQTLGQGPEFLTYFQNEAQLEKSRLLSDRFSAERPKGSFSTLEIQRTEQGDSAMYLCASRGRLVTGELFFGEGSRLTVL.

V is TRBV27 and J is TRBJ1-5; a weak D match, TRBD1 (6 bases). Trimming left V 4 bases short and J 3 bases short, with 13 bases between. CDR1 MNHEY and CDR2 SMNVEV come from the germline V gene (reference sequence). The CDR3 has 15 amino acids. CDR3 in amino acids: CASSSTQGLNQPQHF. The CDR3 nucleotides read TGTGCCAGCAGTTCCACGCAGGGGCTCAATCAGCCCCAGCATTTT.

The chain links TRBV12-3 or TRBV12-4 to TRBJ1-2; D is unresolved. The V end was cut by 7 bases, the J end by 7 bases, with 16 bases between. This CDR3 comprises 13 residues. CDR3 DNA sequence: TGTGCCAGCACTCACCGGCGACTGGGTGGCTACACCTTC. This codes for CASTHRRLGGYTF.

V and J are TRBV11-2 and TRBJ2-7; D gene uncertain. Trimming took off 0 bases at V and 3 bases at J, with 3 bases between the two ends. Germline CDR1 reads SGHAT; CDR2 reads FQNNGV. The CDR3 extends over 12 amino acids. CDR3 sequence (DNA): TGTGCCAGCAGCTTAGACAGCTACGAGCAGTACTTC. This sequence encodes CASSLDSYEQYF. The variable domain in full, with the rest retrieved from reference TRBV11-2 and TRBJ2-7, is EAGVAQSPRYKIIEKRQSVAFWCNPISGHATLYWYQQILGQGPKLLIQFQNNGVVDDSQLPKDRFSAERLKGVDSTLKIQPAKLEDSAVYLCASSLDSYEQYFGPGTRLTVT.

The chain is built from TRBV10-3 and TRBJ2-1; the D call may be TRBD1 or TRBD2 (6 bases each). Germline V gives CDR1 ENHRY, CDR2 SYGVKD. The germline V and J ends were trimmed by 6 bases and 5 bases, with 14 bases remaining between them. The CDR3 runs 14 residues. This CDR3 reads CAIRQAGGDNEQFF. The CDR3 DNA sequence: TGTGCCATCAGACAAGCCGGGGGCGACAATGAGCAGTTCTTC.

This clone has only one observation. V gene TRBV9 combines with J gene TRBJ2-2; D is perhaps TRBD2 (6 bases). The germline gives CDR1 SGDLS, CDR2 YYNGEE. The CDR3 runs to 13 residues. V lost 1 base and J 6 bases, leaving 7 bases between the germline ends. The chain's CDR3 is CASSVWGAGELFF. The DNA of the CDR3 is TGTGCCAGCAGCGTATGGGGGGCCGGGGAGCTGTTTTTT.

The CDR3 here is CASSKESSGANVLTF. CDR3 in DNA: TGCGCCAGCAGTAAGGAAAGCTCTGGGGCCAACGTCCTGACTTTC. The V call is TRBV5-1, the J call TRBJ2-6; the D is unclear. Per the germline V gene, CDR1 is SGHRS and CDR2 is YFSETQ. The CDR3 length is 15 residues. V lost 5 bases, J lost 0 bases, and 9 bases lay in between.

The chain employs TRBV27 and TRBJ2-1; perhaps TRBD1 as D (6 bases). V shed 2 bases and J shed 4 bases, with 12 bases lying between them. This CDR3 has 15 amino acids. The germline gives CDR1 MNHEY, CDR2 SMNVEV (reference sequence). DNA of the CDR3: TGTGCCAGCAGTTTAACAGGGACATCTTACAATGAGCAGTTCTTC. It encodes CASSLTGTSYNEQFF.

Remarks on this clone: Other DNA sequences within the sample encode an identical CDR3. The chain links TRBV7-2 to TRBJ1-4; D unresolved. CDR3 length: 20 residues. Germline lookup yields CDR1 SGHTA and CDR2 FQGNSA. Trimming cost V 0 bases and J 0 bases, with 20 bases left between them. In DNA, the CDR3 is TGTGCCAGCAGCTTAGCGGGAGGACTGGGCCTCCGTGCAACTAATGAAAAACTGTTTTTT. This encodes CASSLAGGLGLRATNEKLFF.

The rearrangement uses TRBV28 and TRBJ1-2; 9 positions agree with TRBD1. Germline CDR1 reads MDHEN; CDR2 reads SYDVKM. J was trimmed by 3 bases and V by 6 bases; bases with no gene match: 11. This CDR3 is 16 amino acids long. This CDR3 is CASSLQGDRADYGYTF. The CDR3 DNA reads as TGTGCCAGCAGCCTACAGGGGGACAGGGCCGACTATGGCTACACCTTC.

V usage is TRBV5-1 and J usage is TRBJ2-7; the match to TRBD2 covers 11 bases. CDR1 and CDR2 from the germline V gene are SGHRS and YFSETQ. The CDR3 extends over 16 amino acids. The trim removed 0 bases at V and 1 base at J, leaving 3 bases unmatched. In nucleotides, the CDR3 is TGCGCCAGCAGCTTGGAGGGACTAGCGGAATCCTACGAGCAGTACTTC. Translated: CASSLEGLAESYEQYF.

This clone was observed a handful of times. The genes are TRBV7-2 and TRBJ2-1, with D hard to call. Trimming removed 6 bases at V and 3 bases at J, with 9 bases between. Germline CDR1 SGHTA, CDR2 FQGNSA. CDR3 length equals 13 residues. This CDR3 reads CASRSLDYNEQFF. The CDR3 DNA follows: TGTGCCAGCAGAAGTCTGGACTACAATGAGCAGTTCTTC.

This chain links TRBV5-6 with TRBJ2-3; 8 positions agree with TRBD1. The junction had 4 bases not matched to a gene; V was cut back by 0 bases and J by 4 bases. The CDR3 is 15 amino acids. Per the germline V gene, CDR1 is SGHDT and CDR2 is YYEEEE. CDR3 amino acids: CASSLEEDRADTQYF. The CDR3, as DNA: TGTGCCAGCAGCTTGGAAGAGGACAGGGCAGATACGCAGTATTTT.

The V and J genes are TRBV4-2 and TRBJ2-3; 7 nucleotides match TRBD1. CDR1 is LGHNA and CDR2 is YNFKEQ in the germline V gene. V was clipped by 0 bases and J by 0 bases; unmatched bases: 9. This CDR3 region has 18 residues. As DNA, the CDR3 is TGTGCCAGCAGCCAAGATCCGAGACAGGGTTCTAGCACAGATACGCAGTATTTT. Amino acid sequence: CASSQDPRQGSSTDTQYF.

The V and J genes are TRBV9 and TRBJ2-1, with 7 nucleotides matching TRBD2. The CDR3 extends over 15 amino acids. V was pared by 5 bases and J by 4 bases, with 9 bases of the junction left unmatched. From germline, CDR1 is SGDLS and CDR2 YYNGEE. This chain's CDR3 is CASSPSGLPYNEQFF. For the CDR3, the DNA is TGTGCCAGCAGTCCTAGCGGTCTACCTTACAATGAGCAGTTCTTC.

This rearrangement joins TRBV24-1 to TRBJ2-3; 8 bases fit TRBD1. The V segment lost 4 bases and the J segment 4 bases; nucleotides outside the gene matches: 6. CDR3 length equals 15 residues. The germline gives CDR1 KGHDR, CDR2 SFDVKD. The CDR3 sequence is CATSDYGQGSDTQYF. In DNA form, the CDR3 reads TGTGCCACCAGTGACTACGGACAGGGTTCAGATACGCAGTATTTT.

CDR3 DNA sequence: TGTGCCAGCCTAACGAGCGGGGCGTCAGGTTCACCCCTCCACTTT. As protein: CASLTSGASGSPLHF. The chain has TRBV28 and TRBJ1-6; the D gene is possibly TRBD1 (5 bases). The CDR3 extends over 15 amino acids. The germline V gene encodes CDR1 MDHEN and CDR2 SYDVKM. V shed 8 bases and J shed 9 bases, with 20 bases lying between them.

The J gene is TRBJ1-1, the V gene TRBV11-2; 7 bases agree with TRBD1. The CDR3 covers 17 residues. With V trimmed by 1 base and J by 3 bases, 11 bases remained unmatched. CDR1 is SGHAT, CDR2 FQNNGV, per germline. The CDR3 region is CASSLGPLGTGDTEAFF. CDR3 coding DNA: TGTGCCAGCAGCTTAGGACCGTTGGGAACAGGGGACACTGAAGCTTTCTTT. The full variable domain, in which reference TRBV11-2 and TRBJ1-1 provide the parts outside the CDR3, is EAGVAQSPRYKIIEKRQSVAFWCNPISGHATLYWYQQILGQGPKLLIQFQNNGVVDDSQLPKDRFSAERLKGVDSTLKIQPAKLEDSAVYLCASSLGPLGTGDTEAFFGQGTRLTVV.